The next 19 T cell receptor beta chains were all read from a single sample in a study of shared T cell receptors in the human thymus. The data were produced by immunoSEQ multiplex PCR, yet TCRdb's version contains in-frame clones alone and is incomplete. The sample lists about 660,000 clones; about 87% were seen once. This same sample was also taken into another study, of human thymus T cells.

The sequencing sample was made of thymocytes. The receptors derive from a boy in the first two years of life with a congenital heart defect.

This clone was recorded once. The V and J genes are TRBV6-1 and TRBJ2-1; D is perhaps TRBD1 (5 bases). Germline lookup yields CDR1 MNHNS and CDR2 SASEGT. V lost 2 bases and J 6 bases, leaving 5 bases between the germline ends. The CDR3 consists of 12 residues. This CDR3 is CASSEQGNEQFF. The CDR3 bases are TGTGCCAGCAGTGAACAGGGCAATGAGCAGTTCTTC.

The chain combines TRBV19 with TRBJ1-5, with D maybe TRBD1 (6 bases). V dropped 4 bases and J dropped 5 bases, with 12 bases sitting between them. This CDR3 contains 14 residues. The germline CDR1 and CDR2 sequences are LNHDA and SQIVND (reference sequence). CDR3 nucleotides: TGTGCCAGTAGTAAGACAGGCCCGTATCAGCCCCAGCATTTT. This sequence encodes CASSKTGPYQPQHF.

This chain connects TRBV10-3 to TRBJ1-2, with 9 bases lining up with TRBD1. Germline CDR1 reads ENHRY; CDR2 reads SYGVKD. The CDR3 consists of 13 residues. The junction had 4 bases not matched to a gene; V was cut back by 5 bases and J by 6 bases. The CDR3: CAISRDRGNGYTF. CDR3 nucleotides: TGTGCCATCAGTAGAGACAGGGGGAATGGCTACACCTTC.

This chain connects TRBV5-6 to TRBJ2-7; TRBD1 matches 7 bases. V shed 0 bases and J 6 bases; nucleotides not matched to a gene: 12. CDR3 size: 16 residues. CDR1 is SGHDT, CDR2 YYEEEE, per germline. CDR3 nucleotide sequence: TGTGCCAGCAGCTTGGCCCGACAGGGAATCTGGCTCGAGCAGTACTTC. It yields the protein CASSLARQGIWLEQYF.

The rearrangement joins TRBV21-1 to TRBJ2-3; the D call of TRBD1 is as the table states it, not checked on the DNA. TRBV21-1 represents a pseudogene. The CDR3 length is 13 residues. The CDR3 region has the DNA TGTGCCAGCAGCAAAGAGGGGACAGATACGCAGTATTTT. Protein sequence: CASSKEGTDTQYF.

The V gene is TRBV11-2, the J gene TRBJ2-2, with 10 bases lining up with TRBD2. CDR3 length: 16 amino acids. CDR1 SGHAT and CDR2 FQNNGV come from the germline V gene. The junction had 10 bases not matched to a gene; V was cut back by 10 bases and J by 2 bases. The DNA of the CDR3 is TGTGCCACCCTAAAGCGACTAGCGGGTAACACCGGGGAGCTGTTTTTT. Its translation is CATLKRLAGNTGELFF.

V and J are TRBV6-1 and TRBJ1-5, with D possibly being TRBD1 (6 bases). V was shortened by 3 bases and J by 0 bases, with 12 bases between the two germline ends. The CDR3 runs to 16 residues. Per germline, CDR1 MNHNS and CDR2 SASEGT. CDR3 sequence (DNA): TGTGCCAGCAGTGAGACAGGACCAAATAGCAATCAGCCCCAGCATTTT. This encodes CASSETGPNSNQPQHF.

This chain links TRBV7-8 with TRBJ2-7, with a tentative D call TRBD2 (6 bases). Germline V gives CDR1 SGHVS, CDR2 FQNEAQ. The CDR3 contains 16 residues. V lost 0 bases and J lost 2, with 14 bases in between. The CDR3 DNA reads as TGTGCCAGCAGCTTAGCGGGGGAGGATCCTACCTACGAGCAGTACTTC. Translating it yields CASSLAGEDPTYEQYF.

This rearrangement joins TRBV7-8 to TRBJ2-3; 10 bases agree with TRBD2. The CDR3 loop spans 16 amino acids. The V segment lost 1 base and the J segment 4 bases; nucleotides outside the gene matches: 5. CDR1 is SGHVS, CDR2 FQNEAQ, per germline. CDR3 sequence reads: CASSLEAGGTPDTQYF. The DNA for the CDR3 is TGTGCCAGCAGCTTAGAAGCGGGAGGGACCCCAGATACGCAGTATTTT.

The V gene is TRBV5-4, the J gene TRBJ2-3; 8 bases align to TRBD2. This CDR3 contains 16 residues. Germline CDR1 is SGHNT and CDR2 is YYREEE (reference sequence). V lost 3 bases and J lost 3; bases outside the gene matches: 9. The CDR3 coding sequence is TGTGCCAGCAGCTCGCACCAGCGGGAGAAGACAGATACGCAGTATTTT. Amino acids: CASSSHQREKTDTQYF.

The J gene is TRBJ1-1, the V gene TRBV19; a possible D gene is TRBD1 (5 bases). Germline V lookup: CDR1 LNHDA, CDR2 SQIVND (reference sequence). CDR3 length: 15 residues. V was clipped by 7 bases and J by 2 bases, with 17 bases between them. CDR3 protein: CASKGLWQTNTEAFF. The CDR3 bases are TGTGCCAGTAAGGGGCTTTGGCAGACTAACACTGAAGCTTTCTTT.

This sequence joins TRBV28 and TRBJ2-7, with 10 bases aligning to TRBD2. CDR3 size: 16 residues. V lost 0 bases to trimming and J lost 1 base; unmatched junction nucleotides: 3. Germline V lookup: CDR1 MDHEN, CDR2 SYDVKM. CDR3 in amino acids: CASSLWLAGESYEQYF. CDR3 in DNA: TGTGCCAGCAGTTTATGGCTAGCGGGAGAATCCTACGAGCAGTACTTC.

The chain couples TRBV5-5 to TRBJ1-2; no firm D call. The V gene's germline CDR1 is SGHKS and CDR2 YYEKEE (reference sequence). Between the trimmed V and J ends, which lost 1 base and 6 bases, there was a span of 10 bases. The CDR3 sequence is 13 residues long. DNA for the CDR3: TGTGCCAGCAGCTTGTGGGCAGTGGATGGCTACACCTTC. Its translation is CASSLWAVDGYTF.

The chain couples TRBV30 to TRBJ2-1; 10 positions agree with TRBD1. V lost 5 bases and J lost 6; bases outside the gene matches: 4. Germline loops: CDR1 GTSNPN, CDR2 SVGIG (reference sequence). CDR3 length equals 13 residues. In DNA form, the CDR3 reads TGTGCCTGGGGGACAGGGGAAGGCAATGAGCAGTTCTTC. Protein sequence: CAWGTGEGNEQFF.

This chain links TRBV6-5 with TRBJ1-1; 8 bases fit TRBD1. Trimming at V came to 6 bases and at J to 5 bases, leaving 8 bases not matched to a gene. The CDR3 contains 14 residues. CDR1 is MNHEY, CDR2 SVGAGI, per germline. The CDR3 protein is CASRTGGYETEAFF. In nucleotides, the CDR3 is TGTGCCAGCAGAACAGGGGGATACGAGACTGAAGCTTTCTTT.

The chain has TRBV9 and TRBJ2-5; weak D call: TRBD2 (5 bases). Germline-derived CDR1 and CDR2 are SGDLS and YYNGEE. This CDR3 has 14 residues. Trimming shortened V by 0 bases and J by 3 bases, and 9 bases separated the two germline ends. CDR3 region: CASSVGIGEETQYF. The CDR3 region has the DNA TGTGCCAGCAGCGTAGGTATCGGGGAAGAGACCCAGTACTTC.

The chain joins TRBV25-1 to TRBJ1-2, with 7 bases identical to TRBD1. V trimming: 6 bases; J trimming: 5 bases; junction bases outside the gene matches: 6. Germline CDR1 reads MGHDK; CDR2 reads SYGVNS. CDR3 length: 13 amino acids. This chain's CDR3 is CASRGTALYGYTF. The DNA for the CDR3 is TGTGCCAGCAGGGGGACAGCGTTATATGGCTACACCTTC.

The CDR3 sequence: CASMGTGGGELFF. CDR3 sequence (DNA): TGTGCCAGCATGGGCACGGGGGGCGGGGAGCTGTTTTTT. V is TRBV7-9 and J is TRBJ2-2, with 7 bases aligning to TRBD2. The germline V gene encodes CDR1 SEHNR and CDR2 FQNEAQ (reference sequence). The CDR3 covers 13 residues. With V trimmed by 7 bases and J by 7 bases, 6 bases remained unmatched.

This clone has a handful of counts. The chain links TRBV19 to TRBJ1-1, with 7 positions matching TRBD1. Trimming took 4 bases from V and 0 from J; bases not matched to a gene: 8. CDR1 is LNHDA, CDR2 SQIVND, per germline (reference sequence). CDR3 length: 16 amino acids. CDR3 nucleotide sequence: TGTGCCAGTAGTACCCGGACAGGCGAGATGAACACTGAAGCTTTCTTT. Its protein product is CASSTRTGEMNTEAFF.